A selection of T cell receptor beta chains follows, all from one sample in a study of T cell repertoires in cytomegalovirus infection. From the reads, TCRdb called clonotypes with MiXCR, one entry per CDR3 protein. The sample has approximately 350,000 distinct CDR3 sequences; roughly 34% are singletons. What these receptors recognize is not known. This specimen was cultured PBMCs, taken from culture after CMV antigen stimulation. The receptors shown here come from a human donor in good health (CMV status not recorded). Some clones in this sample may be carry-over from other donors' samples. CDR3s include the opening cysteine and the closing phenylalanine or tryptophan. D genes are given only for firm matches. Rows may omit the clone size; those that give it use once, few, many or a size class.

j_call: TRBJ1-1; d_call: TRBD1; clone_size: .; v_call: TRBV7-9; cdr3_aa: CASSEPGGDTEAFF; cdr3_nt: TGTGCCAGCAGCGAACCAGGGGGAGACACTGAAGCTTTCTTT
j_call: TRBJ1-2; d_call: TRBD1; clone_size: .; v_call: TRBV27; cdr3_aa: CASSLSRWTGSNYGYTF; cdr3_nt: TGTGCCAGCAGTCTCAGTCGATGGACAGGCTCGAACTATGGCTACACCTTC
j_call: TRBJ2-1; d_call: .; clone_size: .; v_call: TRBV9; cdr3_aa: CASSARGQMIYNEQFF; cdr3_nt: TGTGCCAGCAGCGCCCGGGGGCAGATGATATACAATGAGCAGTTCTTC
j_call: TRBJ1-5; d_call: .; clone_size: .; v_call: TRBV4-2; cdr3_aa: CASSPQDSGNQPQHF; cdr3_nt: TGTGCCAGCAGCCCACAGGACAGCGGCAATCAGCCCCAGCATTTT
j_call: TRBJ2-2; d_call: TRBD1; clone_size: .; v_call: TRBV7-9; cdr3_aa: CASATGGGTGELFF; cdr3_nt: TGTGCCAGCGCGACAGGGGGAGGCACCGGGGAGCTGTTTTTT
j_call: TRBJ1-2; d_call: .; clone_size: .; v_call: TRBV20-1; cdr3_aa: CSARALSYGYTF; cdr3_nt: TGCAGTGCTAGGGCTCTCTCCTATGGCTACACCTTC
j_call: TRBJ2-7; d_call: .; clone_size: .; v_call: TRBV28; cdr3_aa: CASSIGGYEQYF; cdr3_nt: TGTGCCAGCAGCATCGGGGGATACGAGCAGTACTTC
j_call: TRBJ1-3; d_call: .; clone_size: .; v_call: TRBV6-6; cdr3_aa: CASSYLPAGYSGNTIYF; cdr3_nt: TGTGCCAGCAGTTACTTACCAGCCGGATACTCTGGAAACACCATATATTTT
j_call: TRBJ1-3; d_call: .; clone_size: many; v_call: TRBV7-8; cdr3_aa: CASSSGLGAHSGNTIYF; cdr3_nt: TGTGCCAGCAGCTCTGGCCTCGGGGCACACTCTGGAAACACCATATATTTT
j_call: TRBJ2-2; d_call: .; clone_size: .; v_call: TRBV11-1; cdr3_aa: CASSRRRANGELFF; cdr3_nt: TGTGCCAGCAGCCGCAGGAGGGCGAACGGGGAGCTGTTTTTT
j_call: TRBJ2-7; d_call: .; clone_size: .; v_call: TRBV12-3/TRBV12-4; cdr3_aa: CASSLIVGSYEQYF; cdr3_nt: TGTGCCAGCAGTTTGATCGTGGGCTCCTACGAGCAGTACTTC
j_call: TRBJ1-2; d_call: .; clone_size: .; v_call: TRBV4-2; cdr3_aa: CASSQDRRGYTF; cdr3_nt: TGTGCCAGCAGCCAAGATCGACGGGGCTACACCTTC
j_call: TRBJ2-1; d_call: .; clone_size: .; v_call: TRBV19; cdr3_aa: CASSIGPGNEQFF; cdr3_nt: TGTGCCAGTAGTATTGGACCGGGGAATGAGCAGTTCTTC
j_call: TRBJ2-5; d_call: .; clone_size: many; v_call: TRBV7-9; cdr3_aa: CASSFRLDHQETQYF; cdr3_nt: TGTGCCAGCAGCTTCCGACTAGACCACCAAGAGACCCAGTACTTC
j_call: TRBJ2-7; d_call: TRBD2; clone_size: .; v_call: TRBV28; cdr3_aa: CASTALGLAGDYEQYF; cdr3_nt: TGTGCCAGCACCGCGCTAGGACTAGCGGGAGACTACGAGCAGTACTTC
j_call: TRBJ2-7; d_call: .; clone_size: few; v_call: TRBV12-3/TRBV12-4; cdr3_aa: CASSFGIPPTYEQYF; cdr3_nt: TGTGCCAGCAGTTTCGGGATTCCCCCAACCTACGAGCAGTACTTC
j_call: TRBJ1-1; d_call: .; clone_size: .; v_call: TRBV7-4; cdr3_aa: CASTHGTVLMNTEAFF; cdr3_nt: TGTGCCAGCACCCACGGGACGGTCCTCATGAACACTGAAGCTTTCTTT
j_call: TRBJ2-7; d_call: .; clone_size: .; v_call: TRBV7-2; cdr3_aa: CASSSPTSSHYEQYF; cdr3_nt: TGTGCCAGCAGCTCCCCGACTAGTTCTCACTACGAGCAGTACTTC